The clone carrying this T cell receptor beta chain was counted only a few times. Authors' data handling: The authors estimated nucleated cell counts from reference gene primer amplification. The protocol was immunoSEQ multiplex PCR, while the TCRdb copy is restricted to in-frame clones and leaves out a portion. V and J calls and clone size are given by that table; D and trimming were obtained from the DNA. The sample lists over 55,000 clones, around 90% seen once, with 20% to 25% in the top ten. With 5 bases removed from V and 0 bases from J, the gap between germline ends came to 11 bases. CDR3 length: 14 amino acids. Germline V gives CDR1 LGHNA, CDR2 YNFKEQ. This entry belongs to a study of blood T cell repertoires in COVID-19. About the study: Samples came from the United States, Italy and Spain, spanning acute and convalescent COVID-19.

Seattle patient enrollment occurred during active infection, with longitudinal follow-up thereafter. This chain joins TRBV4-2 and TRBJ2-7; D uncertain. The sample taken for sequencing was peripheral blood. The clonotype originates from an elderly woman with COVID-19, enrolled during active disease. CDR3 protein: CASSVTATSYEQYF. The DNA of the CDR3 is TGTGCCAGCAGCGTAACAGCTACCTCCTACGAGCAGTACTTC.